The 8 T cell receptor beta chains presented below share a single source sample, sequenced in a study of T cell changes during pregnancy in multiple sclerosis. TCRdb's table, derived via immunoSEQ multiplex PCR, lists solely in-frame clones and lacks some. The sample records tens of thousands of clones, about nine tenths being singletons. The specimen was CD8+ T cells from peripheral blood mononuclear cells, collected in the second trimester of pregnancy. The origin of the receptors is a female donor with multiple sclerosis, enrolled in a pregnancy study.

J is TRBJ1-3 and V is TRBV6-1, with 7 bases identical to TRBD1. The V gene's germline CDR1 is MNHNS and CDR2 SASEGT. With V trimmed by 5 bases and J by 1 base, 5 bases remained unmatched. This CDR3 has 15 amino acids. This chain's CDR3 is CASSILQGSGNTIYF. Written as DNA, the CDR3 is TGTGCCAGCAGTATACTACAGGGGTCTGGAAACACCATATATTTT.

This chain links TRBV19 with TRBJ2-7; 8 bases line up with TRBD1. The J segment lost 1 base and the V segment lost 6 bases, leaving 8 bases of the junction unmatched. The V gene's germline CDR1 is LNHDA and CDR2 SQIVND (reference sequence). The CDR3 spans 15 residues. The CDR3 bases are TGTGCCAGTAGGTTCGCAGGGGGCAAGTCCTACGAGCAGTACTTC. This gives the protein CASRFAGGKSYEQYF. Full variable domain (outside the CDR3, taken from reference TRBV19 and TRBJ2-7): DGGITQSPKYLFRKEGQNVTLSCEQNLNHDAMYWYRQDPGQGLRLIYYSQIVNDFQKGDIAEGYSVSREKKESFPLTVTSAQKNPTAFYLCASRFAGGKSYEQYFGPGTRLTVT.

The V and J genes are TRBV5-5 and TRBJ2-7; D uncertain. The V end was cut by 4 bases, the J end by 1 base, with 6 bases between. In germline, CDR1 is SGHKS, CDR2 YYEKEE (reference sequence). There are 12 residues in the CDR3. The CDR3 nucleotides read TGTGCCAGCAGCGGCCGATCCTACGAGCAGTACTTC. This translates into CASSGRSYEQYF.

The gene calls are TRBV15 and TRBJ1-4, with a tentative D call TRBD1 (6 bases). Germline CDR1 is LNHNV and CDR2 is YYDKDF (reference sequence). The CDR3 contains 16 residues. The germline V and J ends were trimmed by 5 bases and 6 bases, with 19 bases remaining between them. CDR3 in DNA: TGTGCCACCAGCGGAGGGGAGGGCAGGGGAGATGAAAAACTGTTTTTT. Translating it yields CATSGGEGRGDEKLFF.

This chain uses TRBV7-6 with TRBJ1-6; TRBD1 aligns across 10 bases. The germline V gene has CDR1 SGHVS and CDR2 FNYEAQ. The CDR3 sequence is 16 residues long. With V trimmed by 3 bases and J by 10 bases, 9 bases remained unmatched. In DNA, the CDR3 is TGTGCCAGCAGCTTCCACCGGGACAGGGGAGGGTCACCCCTCCACTTT. This sequence encodes CASSFHRDRGGSPLHF.

The V and J genes are TRBV5-4 and TRBJ2-7, with 10 positions matching TRBD2. Germline lookup yields CDR1 SGHNT and CDR2 YYREEE (reference sequence). The length of the CDR3 is 15 residues. Trimming removed 0 bases from V and 5 bases from J; junction bases left unmatched: 5. Written as DNA, the CDR3 is TGTGCCAGCAGCTTGGAATCTAGCGGGAGTCACGAGCAGTACTTC. Translated, it gives CASSLESSGSHEQYF.

This rearrangement joins TRBV4-1 to TRBJ2-6, with D unresolved. Germline V gene sequence: CDR1 MGHRA, CDR2 YSYEKL. The CDR3 runs 16 residues. V dropped 0 bases and J dropped 0 bases, with 6 bases sitting between them. This chain's CDR3 is CASSQDSSSGANVLTF. CDR3 sequence (DNA): TGCGCCAGCAGCCAAGATTCCTCCTCTGGGGCCAACGTCCTGACTTTC.

The chain couples TRBV5-5 to TRBJ2-1; tentatively, D is TRBD2 (6 bases). V was shortened by 3 bases and J by 4 bases, with 11 bases between the two germline ends. CDR1 is SGHKS, CDR2 YYEKEE, per germline (reference sequence). The CDR3 runs 14 residues. This CDR3 reads CASSWRGVYNEQFF. The CDR3 DNA reads as TGTGCCAGCAGCTGGAGGGGTGTTTACAATGAGCAGTTCTTC.